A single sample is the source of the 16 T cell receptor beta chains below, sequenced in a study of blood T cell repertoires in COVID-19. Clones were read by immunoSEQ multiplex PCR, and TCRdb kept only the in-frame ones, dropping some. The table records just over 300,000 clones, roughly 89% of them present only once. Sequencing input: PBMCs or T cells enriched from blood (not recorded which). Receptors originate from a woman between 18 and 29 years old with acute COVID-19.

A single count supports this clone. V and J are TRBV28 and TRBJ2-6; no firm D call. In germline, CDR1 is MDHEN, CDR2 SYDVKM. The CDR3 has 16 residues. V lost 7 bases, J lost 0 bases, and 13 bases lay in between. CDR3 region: CASIGLPGSGANVLTF. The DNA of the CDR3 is TGTGCCAGCATAGGCCTTCCGGGCTCTGGGGCCAACGTCCTGACTTTC.

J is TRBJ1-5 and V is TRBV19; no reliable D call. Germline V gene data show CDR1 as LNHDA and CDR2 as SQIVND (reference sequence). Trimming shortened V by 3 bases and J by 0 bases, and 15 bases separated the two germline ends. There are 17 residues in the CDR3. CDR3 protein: CASSMILGRNSNQPQHF. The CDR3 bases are TGTGCCAGTAGTATGATCTTGGGGAGAAATAGCAATCAGCCCCAGCATTTT.

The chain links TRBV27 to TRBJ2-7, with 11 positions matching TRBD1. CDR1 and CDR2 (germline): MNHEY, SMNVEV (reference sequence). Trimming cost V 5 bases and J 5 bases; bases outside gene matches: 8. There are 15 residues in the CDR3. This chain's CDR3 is CASSGDRDRGNEQYF. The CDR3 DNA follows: TGTGCCAGCAGTGGGGACCGGGACAGGGGGAACGAGCAGTACTTC.

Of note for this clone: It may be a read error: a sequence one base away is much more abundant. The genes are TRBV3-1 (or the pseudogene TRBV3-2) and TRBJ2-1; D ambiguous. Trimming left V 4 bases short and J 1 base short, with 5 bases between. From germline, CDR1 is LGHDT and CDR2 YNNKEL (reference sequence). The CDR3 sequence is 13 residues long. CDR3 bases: TGTGCCAGCAGCCCCGGGTCCTACAATGAGCAGTTCTTC. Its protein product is CASSPGSYNEQFF.

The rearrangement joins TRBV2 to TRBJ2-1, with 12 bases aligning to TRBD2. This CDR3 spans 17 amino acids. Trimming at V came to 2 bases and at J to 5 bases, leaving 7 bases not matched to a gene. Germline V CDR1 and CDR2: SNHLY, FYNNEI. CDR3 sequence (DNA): TGTGCCAGCAGTGAAAAAAGACTAGCGGGAGTCAACAATGAGCAGTTCTTC. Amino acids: CASSEKRLAGVNNEQFF. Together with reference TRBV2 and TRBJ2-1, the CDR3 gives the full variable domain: EPEVTQTPSHQVTQMGQEVILRCVPISNHLYFYWYRQILGQKVEFLVSFYNNEISEKSEIFDDQFSVERPDGSNFTLKIRSTKLEDSAMYFCASSEKRLAGVNNEQFFGPGTRLTVL.

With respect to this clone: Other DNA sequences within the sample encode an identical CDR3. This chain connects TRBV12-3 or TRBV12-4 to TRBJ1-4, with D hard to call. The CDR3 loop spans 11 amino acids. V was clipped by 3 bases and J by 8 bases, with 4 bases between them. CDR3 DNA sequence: TGTGCCAGCAGTTTGAGGGAAAAACTGTTTTTT. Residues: CASSLREKLFF.

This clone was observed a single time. The CDR3 DNA reads TGCAGCGTAGACAGGGTAAGGGGCGGCTACACCTTC. Translated: CSVDRVRGGYTF. The rearrangement joins TRBV29-1 to TRBJ1-2, with 7 nucleotides matching TRBD1. Germline loops: CDR1 SQVTM, CDR2 ANQGSEA. The CDR3 covers 12 residues. The V gene end was trimmed by 6 bases and the J gene end by 8 bases; junction bases not matched to a gene: 9.

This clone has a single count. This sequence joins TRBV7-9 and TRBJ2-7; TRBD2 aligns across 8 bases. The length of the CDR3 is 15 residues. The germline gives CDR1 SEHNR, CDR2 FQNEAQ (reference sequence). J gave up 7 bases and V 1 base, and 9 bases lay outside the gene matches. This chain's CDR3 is CASSLVAGGPLEQYF. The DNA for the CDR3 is TGTGCCAGCAGCTTAGTTGCGGGAGGCCCCCTGGAGCAGTACTTC.

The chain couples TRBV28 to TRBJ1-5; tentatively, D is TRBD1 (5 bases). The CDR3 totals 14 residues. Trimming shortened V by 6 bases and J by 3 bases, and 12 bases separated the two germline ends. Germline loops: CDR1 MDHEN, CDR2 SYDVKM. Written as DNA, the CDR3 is TGTGCCAGCAGCTTGGGGGGGTACAATCAGCCCCAGCATTTT. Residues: CASSLGGYNQPQHF.

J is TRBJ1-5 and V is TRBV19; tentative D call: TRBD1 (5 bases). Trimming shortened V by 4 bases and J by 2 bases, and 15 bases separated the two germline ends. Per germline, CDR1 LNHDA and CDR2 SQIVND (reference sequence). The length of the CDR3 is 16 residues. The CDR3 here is CASSNGGEGGNQPQHF. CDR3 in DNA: TGTGCCAGTAGTAATGGGGGGGAAGGAGGCAATCAGCCCCAGCATTTT.

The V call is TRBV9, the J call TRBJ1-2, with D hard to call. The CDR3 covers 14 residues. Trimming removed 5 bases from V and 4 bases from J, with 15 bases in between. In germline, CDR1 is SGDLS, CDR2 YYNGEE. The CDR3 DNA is TGTGCCAGCAGTCACATAACGGCGGGCTATGGCTACACCTTC. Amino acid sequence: CASSHITAGYGYTF.

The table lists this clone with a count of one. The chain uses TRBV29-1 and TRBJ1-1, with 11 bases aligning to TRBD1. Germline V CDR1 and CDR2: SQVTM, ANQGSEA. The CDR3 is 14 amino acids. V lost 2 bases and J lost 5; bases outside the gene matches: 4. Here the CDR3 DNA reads TGCAGCGTTGAATGGGGACAGGGGGGAACTGAAGCTTTCTTT. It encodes CSVEWGQGGTEAFF. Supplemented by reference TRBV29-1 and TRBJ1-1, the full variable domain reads SAVISQKPSRDICQRGTSLTIQCQVDSQVTMMFWYRQQPGQSLTLIATANQGSEATYESGFVIDKFPISRPNLTFSTLTVSNMSPEDSSIYLCSVEWGQGGTEAFFGQGTRLTVV.

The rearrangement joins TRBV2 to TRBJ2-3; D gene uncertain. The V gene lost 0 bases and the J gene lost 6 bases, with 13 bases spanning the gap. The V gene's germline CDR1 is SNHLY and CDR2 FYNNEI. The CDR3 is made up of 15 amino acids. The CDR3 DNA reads TGTGCCAGCAGTGAAGCGAGGAAGTACGCGGATACGCAGTATTTT. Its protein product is CASSEARKYADTQYF.

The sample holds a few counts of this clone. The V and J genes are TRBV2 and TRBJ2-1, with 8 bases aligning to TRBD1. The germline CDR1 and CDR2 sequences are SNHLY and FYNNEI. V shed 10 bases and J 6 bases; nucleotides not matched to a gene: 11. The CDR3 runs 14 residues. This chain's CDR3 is CATGGSAVANEQFF. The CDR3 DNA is TGTGCCACAGGGGGCAGTGCGGTAGCCAATGAGCAGTTCTTC.

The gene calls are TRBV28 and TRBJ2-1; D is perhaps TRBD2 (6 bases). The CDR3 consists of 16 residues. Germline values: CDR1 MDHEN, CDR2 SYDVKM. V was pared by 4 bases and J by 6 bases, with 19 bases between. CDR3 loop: CASSSPSTGVGNEQFF. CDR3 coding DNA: TGTGCCAGCAGTTCGCCTTCAACGGGAGTGGGCAATGAGCAGTTCTTC. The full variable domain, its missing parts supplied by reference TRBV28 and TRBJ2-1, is DVKVTQSSRYLVKRTGEKVFLECVQDMDHENMFWYRQDPGLGLRLIYFSYDVKMKEKGDIPEGYSVSREKKERFSLILESASTNQTSMYLCASSSPSTGVGNEQFFGPGTRLTVL.

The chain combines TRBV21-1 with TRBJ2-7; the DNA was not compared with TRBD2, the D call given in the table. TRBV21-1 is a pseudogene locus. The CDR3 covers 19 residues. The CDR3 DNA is TGTGCCAGCAGCAAACGCAGACACCGTAGCCGCGGGAGCGCCTACGAGCAGTACTTC. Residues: CASSKRRHRSRGSAYEQYF.